This TCR beta chain derives from a study of blood T cell repertoires in COVID-19. Study background: COVID-19 samples collected from the United States, Italy and Spain covered acute and convalescent phases.

In the authors' methods: Nucleated cell counts were estimated from reference gene primer amplification. Clones were sequenced by immunoSEQ multiplex PCR, and TCRdb holds only the in-frame ones, with some missing. Clone size and the V and J calls come from that table; the DNA yielded D and trimming. The sample consists of 200,000 to 300,000 clones, almost 85% of them appearing once. Those enrolled in Seattle joined during active infection and were followed longitudinally afterward. The CDR3 extends over 13 amino acids. The germline gives CDR1 SNHLY, CDR2 FYNNEI. Losses at the gene ends were 6 bases for V and 5 bases for J; bases not matched to a gene: 3.

The chain employs TRBV2 and TRBJ1-1; 10 positions agree with TRBD1. The sequencing sample was made of peripheral blood. The sequence derives from a man in his fifties or sixties with COVID-19, enrolled during active disease. CDR3 sequence (DNA): TGTGCCAGCAGAGGGACAGGGGTGACTGAAGCTTTCTTT. Protein sequence: CASRGTGVTEAFF.